These T cell receptor beta chains were read from a single sample in a study of blood T cell repertoires in COVID-19. Some clones are missing from TCRdb's copy, which holds only in-frame ones; the method was immunoSEQ multiplex PCR. In the table there are over 200,000 clones, 75% to 95% of which are singletons. Sequenced input: peripheral blood. The origin of the receptors is a person in their late teens or twenties with COVID-19, enrolled during active disease. CDR3s include the opening cysteine and the closing phenylalanine or tryptophan. Fields, in order: CDR3 DNA, CDR3 protein, D gene, J gene, CDR3 length, clone size, V gene. The D gene is left open where the match is weak. Not every row has a clone size; where given, it reads once, few, many or a size class.

CDR3 DNA: TGCGCCAGCAGCCCGACTAGCGGGAGTTTTAGTGAGCAGTTCTTC
CDR3 protein: CASSPTSGSFSEQFF
D gene: TRBD2
J gene: TRBJ2-1
CDR3 length: 15
clone size: -
V gene: TRBV4-1

CDR3 DNA: TGTGCCAGCAGCGTAGTCCCGGCTAGCGGGAGCCTTAATGAGCAGTTCTTC
CDR3 protein: CASSVVPASGSLNEQFF
D gene: TRBD2
J gene: TRBJ2-1
CDR3 length: 17
clone size: -
V gene: TRBV9

CDR3 DNA: TGTGCCAGCAGCTTTTTCGGCTACAATGAGCAGTTCTTC
CDR3 protein: CASSFFGYNEQFF
D gene: -
J gene: TRBJ2-1
CDR3 length: 13
clone size: -
V gene: TRBV5-5

CDR3 DNA: TGCGCCAGCAGCCATGGACAGGCTGAAGCTTTCTTT
CDR3 protein: CASSHGQAEAFF
D gene: TRBD1
J gene: TRBJ1-1
CDR3 length: 12
clone size: -
V gene: TRBV4-1

CDR3 DNA: TGTGCCAGCAGCCCGATCGATCGACAGGGGAGCTACACCTTC
CDR3 protein: CASSPIDRQGSYTF
D gene: TRBD1
J gene: TRBJ1-2
CDR3 length: 14
clone size: -
V gene: TRBV9

CDR3 DNA: TGTGCCAGCAGCTTTAGTCGGCCGGGGACTGAAGCTTTCTTT
CDR3 protein: CASSFSRPGTEAFF
D gene: -
J gene: TRBJ1-1
CDR3 length: 14
clone size: once
V gene: TRBV7-9

CDR3 DNA: TGCGCCAGCAGCCCCGGTATAGCGGGCACAGATACGCAGTATTTT
CDR3 protein: CASSPGIAGTDTQYF
D gene: -
J gene: TRBJ2-3
CDR3 length: 15
clone size: once
V gene: TRBV4-1

CDR3 DNA: TGTGCCAGCACGACGGGACAGGGGACCAACGAGCAGTACTTC
CDR3 protein: CASTTGQGTNEQYF
D gene: TRBD1
J gene: TRBJ2-7
CDR3 length: 14
clone size: -
V gene: TRBV6-5

CDR3 DNA: TGTGCCAGCAGTAGACTAGCGGGATACAATGAGCAGTTCTTC
CDR3 protein: CASSRLAGYNEQFF
D gene: TRBD2
J gene: TRBJ2-1
CDR3 length: 14
clone size: -
V gene: TRBV7-9

CDR3 DNA: TGTGCCAGCAGCTTGCCCCCTGTCTACGAGCAGTACTTC
CDR3 protein: CASSLPPVYEQYF
D gene: -
J gene: TRBJ2-7
CDR3 length: 13
clone size: -
V gene: TRBV5-6

CDR3 DNA: TGCGCCAGCAGCCCCAGACAGGGAACCCCCTACGAGCAGTACTTC
CDR3 protein: CASSPRQGTPYEQYF
D gene: TRBD1
J gene: TRBJ2-7
CDR3 length: 15
clone size: once
V gene: TRBV5-1

CDR3 DNA: TGCGCCAGCAGCCAAGTAAGACTAGCGAGCACAGATACGCAGTATTTT
CDR3 protein: CASSQVRLASTDTQYF
D gene: TRBD2
J gene: TRBJ2-3
CDR3 length: 16
clone size: -
V gene: TRBV4-1

CDR3 DNA: TGTGCCAGCAGTAGTACAGGGGGCGCTCACAACGGCTACACCTTC
CDR3 protein: CASSSTGGAHNGYTF
D gene: TRBD1
J gene: TRBJ1-2
CDR3 length: 15
clone size: -
V gene: TRBV2

CDR3 DNA: TGTGCCACTGACAGGGGGGTCGACGAGCAGTACTTC
CDR3 protein: CATDRGVDEQYF
D gene: TRBD1
J gene: TRBJ2-7
CDR3 length: 12
clone size: once
V gene: TRBV30

CDR3 DNA: TGTGCCAGCAGTTCTAGCGCACTCACCCAGTACTTC
CDR3 protein: CASSSSALTQYF
D gene: -
J gene: TRBJ2-5
CDR3 length: 12
clone size: -
V gene: TRBV6-5

CDR3 DNA: TGTGCCAGCAGCCCAGGACAGGGGTATGAGCAGTTCTTC
CDR3 protein: CASSPGQGYEQFF
D gene: TRBD1
J gene: TRBJ2-1
CDR3 length: 13
clone size: -
V gene: TRBV5-4

CDR3 DNA: TGTGCCAGCAGTTATGACAGGTTAGGAAACACCATATATTTT
CDR3 protein: CASSYDRLGNTIYF
D gene: -
J gene: TRBJ1-3
CDR3 length: 14
clone size: -
V gene: TRBV5-4

CDR3 DNA: TGTGCCAGCAGTCGTAGCAATCAGCCCCAGCATTTT
CDR3 protein: CASSRSNQPQHF
D gene: -
J gene: TRBJ1-5
CDR3 length: 12
clone size: -
V gene: TRBV6-9

CDR3 DNA: TGTGCCAGCAGCTTACTTTATAACACTGAAGCTTTCTTT
CDR3 protein: CASSLLYNTEAFF
D gene: -
J gene: TRBJ1-1
CDR3 length: 13
clone size: -
V gene: TRBV7-9

CDR3 DNA: TGTGCCAGTAGCGCCCGGACAGGACCCTACGAGCAGTACTTC
CDR3 protein: CASSARTGPYEQYF
D gene: TRBD1
J gene: TRBJ2-7
CDR3 length: 14
clone size: -
V gene: TRBV19

CDR3 DNA: TGCGCCAGCATGCTTTGGTCAGGCGGGGAGAACACTGAAGCTTTCTTT
CDR3 protein: CASMLWSGGENTEAFF
D gene: -
J gene: TRBJ1-1
CDR3 length: 16
clone size: -
V gene: TRBV5-1

CDR3 DNA: TGCGCCAGCAGCCAAGATGCACAGACGGTTAGCTCTGGAAACACCATATATTTT
CDR3 protein: CASSQDAQTVSSGNTIYF
D gene: -
J gene: TRBJ1-3
CDR3 length: 18
clone size: -
V gene: TRBV4-1

CDR3 DNA: TGTGCCAGCAGCCCGGGACAGGGGGCTTTCGGGGAGCTGTTTTTT
CDR3 protein: CASSPGQGAFGELFF
D gene: TRBD1
J gene: TRBJ2-2
CDR3 length: 15
clone size: -
V gene: TRBV27

CDR3 DNA: TGTGCCAGTGGCCTATTTCTAGCCGCAAATGAAAAACTGTTTTTT
CDR3 protein: CASGLFLAANEKLFF
D gene: -
J gene: TRBJ1-4
CDR3 length: 15
clone size: -
V gene: TRBV19

CDR3 DNA: TGTGCCAGCAGTGCCGACAGGGGTTCGGATACGCAGTATTTT
CDR3 protein: CASSADRGSDTQYF
D gene: TRBD1
J gene: TRBJ2-3
CDR3 length: 14
clone size: -
V gene: TRBV2

CDR3 DNA: TGTGCCAGTAGTATAAAAGAGACTAGTCCCTACGAGCAGTACTTC
CDR3 protein: CASSIKETSPYEQYF
D gene: -
J gene: TRBJ2-7
CDR3 length: 15
clone size: -
V gene: TRBV19

CDR3 DNA: TGTGCCAGTAGTATCACTAGCGGGACCTTTAACGAGCAGTACTTC
CDR3 protein: CASSITSGTFNEQYF
D gene: TRBD2
J gene: TRBJ2-7
CDR3 length: 15
clone size: once
V gene: TRBV19

CDR3 DNA: TGTGCAAGTCGCTTAGTCGGCGGGAGGGCCGTCGCAGATACGCAGTATTTT
CDR3 protein: CASRLVGGRAVADTQYF
D gene: -
J gene: TRBJ2-3
CDR3 length: 17
clone size: -
V gene: TRBV12-2

CDR3 DNA: TGTGCCACCCGGGGGGGATCCGTAGAAGCTTTCTTT
CDR3 protein: CATRGGSVEAFF
D gene: -
J gene: TRBJ1-1
CDR3 length: 12
clone size: -
V gene: TRBV10-3

CDR3 DNA: TGTGCCAGCAGTACCCTAGCCCCCTCTACGGGGAATGAGCAGTTCTTC
CDR3 protein: CASSTLAPSTGNEQFF
D gene: -
J gene: TRBJ2-1
CDR3 length: 16
clone size: -
V gene: TRBV7-9

CDR3 DNA: TGTGCCAGTAGTCCAGGTAGCGGAGGGAACACTGAAGCTTTCTTT
CDR3 protein: CASSPGSGGNTEAFF
D gene: -
J gene: TRBJ1-1
CDR3 length: 15
clone size: -
V gene: TRBV19

CDR3 DNA: TGTGCCAGTAGTATAAGGTGGGGGCCGACCTACGAGCAGTACTTC
CDR3 protein: CASSIRWGPTYEQYF
D gene: -
J gene: TRBJ2-7
CDR3 length: 15
clone size: -
V gene: TRBV19

CDR3 DNA: TGTGCCAGCAGTTTATACAGGGGGACCAATCAGCCCCAGCATTTT
CDR3 protein: CASSLYRGTNQPQHF
D gene: TRBD1
J gene: TRBJ1-5
CDR3 length: 15
clone size: -
V gene: TRBV28

CDR3 DNA: TGTGCCAGCAGCGTAGCCGGGGGTGGCTATGGCTACACCTTC
CDR3 protein: CASSVAGGGYGYTF
D gene: -
J gene: TRBJ1-2
CDR3 length: 14
clone size: -
V gene: TRBV9

CDR3 DNA: TGTGCCACCAGTGATTCGCGGGGAACTAATGAAAAACTGTTTTTT
CDR3 protein: CATSDSRGTNEKLFF
D gene: -
J gene: TRBJ1-4
CDR3 length: 15
clone size: -
V gene: TRBV24-1

CDR3 DNA: TGTGCCAGCAGCGTACAGACAGGGGGAATCTATGGCTACACCTTC
CDR3 protein: CASSVQTGGIYGYTF
D gene: TRBD1
J gene: TRBJ1-2
CDR3 length: 15
clone size: -
V gene: TRBV9

CDR3 DNA: TGTGCCAGCAGCTTGGAAAGACAGGGGCGCGAGACCCAGTACTTC
CDR3 protein: CASSLERQGRETQYF
D gene: TRBD1
J gene: TRBJ2-5
CDR3 length: 15
clone size: -
V gene: TRBV5-6